This T cell receptor (beta chain) was captured by sequencing in a study of T-cell memory formation after mild COVID-19. The table lists this clonotype with a few counts. MiXCR, applied by TCRdb to the 5' RACE reads, yields one record per CDR3 protein. The repertoire consists of approximately 300,000 distinct CDR3 sequences, with approximately 15% occurring once and the leading ten covering 20% to 25%. The germline V gene encodes CDR1 SEHNR and CDR2 FQNEAQ (reference sequence). This CDR3 region has 14 residues. Trimming removed 2 bases from V and 1 base from J, with 8 bases in between. The chain uses TRBV7-9 and TRBJ1-1; TRBD1 might be the D (5 bases). The sequence derives from a man between 18 and 29 years old who had mild COVID-19 (a few samples of this study predate the infection). Cell type and time point are not known. Material: PBMCs or a T cell subset sorted from them (not recorded which). The CDR3 is CASSLLGGNTEAFF. CDR3 DNA: TGTGCCAGCAGCTTACTTGGGGGGAACACTGAAGCTTTCTTT.